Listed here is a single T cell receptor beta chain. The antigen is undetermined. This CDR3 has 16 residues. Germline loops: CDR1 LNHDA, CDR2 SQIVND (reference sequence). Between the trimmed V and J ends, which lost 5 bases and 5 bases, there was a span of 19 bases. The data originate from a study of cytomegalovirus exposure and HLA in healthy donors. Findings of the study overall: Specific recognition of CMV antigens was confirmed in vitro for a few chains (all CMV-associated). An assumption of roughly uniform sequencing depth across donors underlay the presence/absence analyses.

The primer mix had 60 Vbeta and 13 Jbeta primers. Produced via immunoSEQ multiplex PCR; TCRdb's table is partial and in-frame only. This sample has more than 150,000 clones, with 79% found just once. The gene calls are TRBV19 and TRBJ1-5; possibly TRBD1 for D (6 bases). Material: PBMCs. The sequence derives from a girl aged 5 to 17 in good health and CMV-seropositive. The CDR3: CASSSISQGGDQPQHF. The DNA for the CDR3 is TGTGCCAGTAGTTCAATCTCACAGGGAGGGGATCAGCCCCAGCATTTT.